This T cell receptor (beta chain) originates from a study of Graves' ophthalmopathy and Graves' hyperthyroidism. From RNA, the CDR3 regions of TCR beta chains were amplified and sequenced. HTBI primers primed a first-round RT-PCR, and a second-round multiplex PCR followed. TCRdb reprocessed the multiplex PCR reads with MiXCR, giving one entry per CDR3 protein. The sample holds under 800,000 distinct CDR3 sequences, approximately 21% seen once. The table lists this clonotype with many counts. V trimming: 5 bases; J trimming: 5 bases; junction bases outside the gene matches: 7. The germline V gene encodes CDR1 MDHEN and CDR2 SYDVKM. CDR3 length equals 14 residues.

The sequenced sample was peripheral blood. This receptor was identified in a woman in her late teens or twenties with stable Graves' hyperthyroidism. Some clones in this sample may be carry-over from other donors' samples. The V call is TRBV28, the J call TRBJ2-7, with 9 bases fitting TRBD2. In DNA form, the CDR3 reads TGTGCCAGCAGTCCCAGACTAGCGGCCCACGAGCAGTACTTC. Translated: CASSPRLAAHEQYF.